These 4 T cell receptor beta chains were all obtained from the same sample, sequenced in a study of blood T cell repertoires in COVID-19. Data came from immunoSEQ multiplex PCR; TCRdb stores just in-frame clones and leaves some out. The repertoire includes around 500,000 clones, roughly nine tenths of them detected once, and under 9.5% sits in the top ten. The sequenced material came from PBMCs or T cells enriched from blood (not recorded which). These receptors came from a woman aged 55 to 70 who had recovered from COVID-19.

The chain employs TRBV24-1 and TRBJ2-1, with D perhaps matching TRBD1 (6 bases). V lost 4 bases and J lost 8, with 17 bases in between. This CDR3 is built from 15 residues. Germline CDR1 and CDR2: KGHDR and SFDVKD. CDR3 protein: CATSDLGQRGDEQFF. The CDR3 region has the DNA TGTGCCACCAGTGACCTCGGACAGAGGGGTGATGAGCAGTTCTTC.

The chain recombines TRBV3-1 (or the pseudogene TRBV3-2) with TRBJ1-5, with D uncertain. From germline, CDR1 is LGHDT and CDR2 YNNKEL (reference sequence). The CDR3 covers 15 residues. The V end was cut by 6 bases, the J end by 0 bases, with 12 bases between. The CDR3 loop is CASSPEPYSNQPQHF. CDR3 in DNA: TGTGCCAGCAGTCCCGAGCCTTATAGCAATCAGCCCCAGCATTTT.

The genes are TRBV7-9 and TRBJ1-1, with D hard to call. CDR1 and CDR2 from the germline V gene are SEHNR and FQNEAQ (reference sequence). V dropped 3 bases and J dropped 1 base, with 9 bases sitting between them. The CDR3 contains 14 residues. This chain's CDR3 is CASSFQAENTEAFF. The CDR3 nucleotides read TGTGCCAGCAGCTTTCAGGCAGAGAACACTGAAGCTTTCTTT. Based on the CDR3 plus reference TRBV7-9 and TRBJ1-1, the full variable domain is DTGVSQNPRHKITKRGQNVTFRCDPISEHNRLYWYRQTLGQGPEFLTYFQNEAQLEKSRLLSDRFSAERPKGSFSTLEIQRTEQGDSAMYLCASSFQAENTEAFFGQGTRLTVV.

J is TRBJ2-1 and V is TRBV5-8, with TRBD1 as a possible D gene (6 bases). This CDR3 spans 14 amino acids. V gave up 2 bases and J gave up 5 bases, with 11 bases separating them. Germline V gives CDR1 SGHTS, CDR2 YDEGEE. As DNA, the CDR3 is TGTGCCAGCAGCTTTGAACAGGGTCACAATGAGCAGTTCTTC. Translation gives CASSFEQGHNEQFF.